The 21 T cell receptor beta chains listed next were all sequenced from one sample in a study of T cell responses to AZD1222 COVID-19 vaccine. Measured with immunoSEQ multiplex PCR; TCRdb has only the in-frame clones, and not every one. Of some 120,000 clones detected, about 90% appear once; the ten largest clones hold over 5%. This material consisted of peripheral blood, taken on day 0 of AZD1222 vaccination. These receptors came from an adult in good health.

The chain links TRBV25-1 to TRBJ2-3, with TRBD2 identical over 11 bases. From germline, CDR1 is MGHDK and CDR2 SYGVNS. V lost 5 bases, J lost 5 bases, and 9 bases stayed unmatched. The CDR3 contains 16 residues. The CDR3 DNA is TGTGCCAGCAGTTCAATTAGCGGGAGGGGAGTAGATACGCAGTATTTT. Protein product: CASSSISGRGVDTQYF.

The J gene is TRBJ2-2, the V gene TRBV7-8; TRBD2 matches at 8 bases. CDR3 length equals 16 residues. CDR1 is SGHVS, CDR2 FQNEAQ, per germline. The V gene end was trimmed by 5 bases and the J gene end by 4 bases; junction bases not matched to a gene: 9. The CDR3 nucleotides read TGTGCCAGCAGCCCCCGGCTCGCGGGGGGCACCGGGGAGCTGTTTTTT. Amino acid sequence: CASSPRLAGGTGELFF.

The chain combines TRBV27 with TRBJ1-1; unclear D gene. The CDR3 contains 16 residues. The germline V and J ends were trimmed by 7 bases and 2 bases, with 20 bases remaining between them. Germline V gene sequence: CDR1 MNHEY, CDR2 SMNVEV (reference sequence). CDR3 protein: CASTLRWADLNTEAFF. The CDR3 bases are TGTGCCAGCACCCTCCGGTGGGCAGACCTTAACACTGAAGCTTTCTTT.

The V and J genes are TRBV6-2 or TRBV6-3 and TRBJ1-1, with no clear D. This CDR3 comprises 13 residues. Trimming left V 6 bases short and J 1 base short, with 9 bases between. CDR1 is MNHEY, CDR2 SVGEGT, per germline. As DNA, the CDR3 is TGTGCCAGCAGCCTCAGCAAGAACACTGAAGCTTTCTTT. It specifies CASSLSKNTEAFF.

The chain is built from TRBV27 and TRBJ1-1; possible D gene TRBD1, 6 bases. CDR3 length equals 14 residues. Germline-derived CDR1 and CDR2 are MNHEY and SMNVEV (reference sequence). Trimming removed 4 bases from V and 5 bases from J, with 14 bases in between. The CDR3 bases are TGTGCCAGCAGTTCTACAGGGAGGAGGACTGAAGCTTTCTTT. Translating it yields CASSSTGRRTEAFF.

The CDR3 loop is CASSIGAGGPDTQYF. The CDR3 region has the DNA TGTGCCAGTAGTATAGGGGCAGGGGGACCAGATACGCAGTATTTT. V gene TRBV19 combines with J gene TRBJ2-3, with 7 bases that match TRBD1. Trimming took 1 base from V and 4 from J; bases not matched to a gene: 5. The CDR3 contains 15 residues. Germline CDR1 LNHDA, CDR2 SQIVND (reference sequence).

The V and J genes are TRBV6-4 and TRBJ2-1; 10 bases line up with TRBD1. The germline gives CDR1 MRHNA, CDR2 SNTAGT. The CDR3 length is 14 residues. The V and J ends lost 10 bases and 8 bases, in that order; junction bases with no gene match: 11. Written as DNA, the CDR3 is TGTGCCACAGCCACGGGACAGGGGAGGGATGAGCAGTTCTTC. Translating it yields CATATGQGRDEQFF.

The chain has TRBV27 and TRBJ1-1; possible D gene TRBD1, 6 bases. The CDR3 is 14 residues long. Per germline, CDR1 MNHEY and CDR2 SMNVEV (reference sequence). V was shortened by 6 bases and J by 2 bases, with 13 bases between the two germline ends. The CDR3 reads CASRKRTANTEAFF. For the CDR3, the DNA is TGTGCCAGCAGAAAACGGACAGCTAACACTGAAGCTTTCTTT.

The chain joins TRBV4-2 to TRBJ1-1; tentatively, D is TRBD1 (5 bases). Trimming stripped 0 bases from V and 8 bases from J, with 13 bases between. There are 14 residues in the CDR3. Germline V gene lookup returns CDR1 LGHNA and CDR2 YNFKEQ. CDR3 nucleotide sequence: TGTGCCAGCAGCCAAGATGCAGGGAGTAGGGAAGCTTTCTTT. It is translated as CASSQDAGSREAFF.

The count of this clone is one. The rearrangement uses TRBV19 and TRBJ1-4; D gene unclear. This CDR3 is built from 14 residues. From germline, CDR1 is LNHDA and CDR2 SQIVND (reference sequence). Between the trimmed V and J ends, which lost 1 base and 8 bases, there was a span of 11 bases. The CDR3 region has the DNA TGTGCCAGTAGTATAGGAACAATTGGAGAAAAACTGTTTTTT. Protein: CASSIGTIGEKLFF.

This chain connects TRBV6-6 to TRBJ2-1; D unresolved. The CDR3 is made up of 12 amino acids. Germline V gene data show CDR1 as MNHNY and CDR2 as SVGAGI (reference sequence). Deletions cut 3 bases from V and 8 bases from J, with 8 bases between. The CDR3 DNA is TGTGCCAGCAGTTATCCCCCCGATGAGCAGTTCTTC. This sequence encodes CASSYPPDEQFF.

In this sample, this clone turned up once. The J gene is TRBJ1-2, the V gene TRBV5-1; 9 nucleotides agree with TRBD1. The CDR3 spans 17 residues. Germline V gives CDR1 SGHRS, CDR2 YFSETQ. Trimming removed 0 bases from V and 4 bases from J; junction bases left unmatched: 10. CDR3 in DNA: TGCGCCAGCAGCTTGGCCCCTTCGGGACAGGGATCCTATGGCTACACCTTC. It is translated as CASSLAPSGQGSYGYTF.

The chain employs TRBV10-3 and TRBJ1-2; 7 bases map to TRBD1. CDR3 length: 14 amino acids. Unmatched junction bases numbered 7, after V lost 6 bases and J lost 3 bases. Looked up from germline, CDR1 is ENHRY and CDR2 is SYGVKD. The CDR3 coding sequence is TGTGCCATCAGCACTAATACAGGGGACTATGGCTACACCTTC. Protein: CAISTNTGDYGYTF.

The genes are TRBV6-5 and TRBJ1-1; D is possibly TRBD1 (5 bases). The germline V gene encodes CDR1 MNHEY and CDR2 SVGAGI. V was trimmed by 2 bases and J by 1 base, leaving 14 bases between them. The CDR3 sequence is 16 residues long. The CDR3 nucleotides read TGTGCCAGCAGTTACGTACGGGGGACGGCGAACACTGAAGCTTTCTTT. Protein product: CASSYVRGTANTEAFF.

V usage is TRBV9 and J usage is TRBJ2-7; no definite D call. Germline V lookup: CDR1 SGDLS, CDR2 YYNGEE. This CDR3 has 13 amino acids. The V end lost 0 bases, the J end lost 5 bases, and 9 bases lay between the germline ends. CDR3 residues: CASSVVGWDEQYF. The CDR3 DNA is TGTGCCAGCAGCGTAGTGGGCTGGGACGAGCAGTACTTC.

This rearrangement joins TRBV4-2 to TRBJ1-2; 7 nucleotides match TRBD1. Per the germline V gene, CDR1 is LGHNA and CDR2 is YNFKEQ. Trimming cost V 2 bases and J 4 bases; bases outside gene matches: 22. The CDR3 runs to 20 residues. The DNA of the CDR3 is TGTGCCAGCAGCCAACCACCTAAGGGGGCCGGATCGAGAGGGTTCTATGGCTACACCTTC. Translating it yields CASSQPPKGAGSRGFYGYTF.

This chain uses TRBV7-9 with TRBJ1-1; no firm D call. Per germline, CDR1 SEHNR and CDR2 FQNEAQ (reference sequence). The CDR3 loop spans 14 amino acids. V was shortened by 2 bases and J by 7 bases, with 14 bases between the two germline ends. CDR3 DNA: TGTGCCAGCAGCTTAATGGATTTGGCCTATGAAGCTTTCTTT. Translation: CASSLMDLAYEAFF. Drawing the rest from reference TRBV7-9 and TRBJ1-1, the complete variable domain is DTGVSQNPRHKITKRGQNVTFRCDPISEHNRLYWYRQTLGQGPEFLTYFQNEAQLEKSRLLSDRFSAERPKGSFSTLEIQRTEQGDSAMYLCASSLMDLAYEAFFGQGTRLTVV.

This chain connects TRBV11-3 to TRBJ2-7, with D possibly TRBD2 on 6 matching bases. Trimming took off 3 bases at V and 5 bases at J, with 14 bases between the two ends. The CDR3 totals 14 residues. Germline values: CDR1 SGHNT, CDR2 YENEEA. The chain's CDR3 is CASSLGGVVHEQYF. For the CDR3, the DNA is TGTGCCAGCAGCTTGGGCGGGGTGGTCCACGAGCAGTACTTC.

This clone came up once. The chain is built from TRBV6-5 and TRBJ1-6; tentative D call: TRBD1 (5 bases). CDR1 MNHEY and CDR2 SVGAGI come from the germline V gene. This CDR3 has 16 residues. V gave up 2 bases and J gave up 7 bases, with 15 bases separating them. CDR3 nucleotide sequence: TGTGCCAGCAGTTACCCCCGGGCCCGGGGGAATTCACCCCTCCACTTT. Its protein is CASSYPRARGNSPLHF.

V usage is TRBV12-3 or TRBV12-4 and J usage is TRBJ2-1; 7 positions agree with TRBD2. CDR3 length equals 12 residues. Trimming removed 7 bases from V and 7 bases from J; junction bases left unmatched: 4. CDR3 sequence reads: CASTLGGNEQFF. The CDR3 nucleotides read TGTGCCAGCACCCTGGGGGGGAATGAGCAGTTCTTC.

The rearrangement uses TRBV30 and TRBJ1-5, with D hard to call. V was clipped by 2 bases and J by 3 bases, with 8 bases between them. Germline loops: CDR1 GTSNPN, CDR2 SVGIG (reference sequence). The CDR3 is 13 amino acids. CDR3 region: CAWSTGFNQPQHF. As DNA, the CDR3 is TGTGCCTGGAGTACCGGATTCAATCAGCCCCAGCATTTT. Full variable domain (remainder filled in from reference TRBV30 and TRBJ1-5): SQTIHQWPATLVQPVGSPLSLECTVEGTSNPNLYWYRQAAGRGLQLLFYSVGIGQISSEVPQNLSASRPQDRQFILSSKKLLLSDSGFYLCAWSTGFNQPQHFGDGTRLSIL.